This T cell receptor beta chain was recorded in a study of shared clonotypes between healthy human individuals. Study summary: The plates for each donor numbered three CD4 naive, three CD4 memory, two CD8 naive and one CD8 memory.

Whole-study findings and limits: Compared with memory subsets, naive subsets generally had larger estimated richness. A handful of donors showed sharing of around 5.3% of naive CD4 clonotypes.

Concerning this clone: Its antigen remains unknown. The same CDR3 arises from other DNA sequences in this sample as well.

Trimming removed 1 base at V and 0 bases at J, with 10 bases between. CDR3 size: 15 residues. Germline CDR1 reads SGHRS; CDR2 reads YFSETQ. An even split of each subset's genomic DNA across several immunoSEQ plates was performed. This table comes from immunoSEQ multiplex PCR, and its TCRdb copy is limited to in-frame clones, with some not included. The sample holds hundreds of thousands of clones; 90% to 96% are singletons and the top ten take 0.06%. Specimen: naive CD4+ T cells sorted from blood. As to subset: CD45RA+ positively selected. This TCR was sampled from a woman aged 25 to 45 in good health. V and J are TRBV5-1 and TRBJ1-1; D perhaps matches TRBD1 (5 bases). The CDR3 DNA reads as TGCGCCAGCAGCTTGTTGGGACCACTGAACACTGAAGCTTTCTTT. Amino acids: CASSLLGPLNTEAFF.